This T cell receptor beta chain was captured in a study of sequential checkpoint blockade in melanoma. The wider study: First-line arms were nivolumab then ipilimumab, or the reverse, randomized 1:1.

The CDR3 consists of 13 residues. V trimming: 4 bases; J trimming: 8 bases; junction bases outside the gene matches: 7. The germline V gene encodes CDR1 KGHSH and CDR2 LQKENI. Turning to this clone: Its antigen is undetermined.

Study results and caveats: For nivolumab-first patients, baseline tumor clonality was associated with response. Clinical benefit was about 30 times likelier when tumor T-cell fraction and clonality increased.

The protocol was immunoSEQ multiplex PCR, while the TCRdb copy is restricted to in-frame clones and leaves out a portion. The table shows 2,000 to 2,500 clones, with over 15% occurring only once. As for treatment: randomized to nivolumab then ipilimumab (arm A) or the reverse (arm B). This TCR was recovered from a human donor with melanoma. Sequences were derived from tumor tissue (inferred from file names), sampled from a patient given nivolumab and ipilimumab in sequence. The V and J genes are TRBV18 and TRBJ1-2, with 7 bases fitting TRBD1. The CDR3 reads CASSRQGVEGYTF. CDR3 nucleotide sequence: TGTGCCAGCTCACGACAGGGAGTGGAAGGCTACACCTTC.